This T cell receptor beta chain was found in a study of memory CD4+ T cells and cytomegalovirus serostatus. At the level of the study: Healthy Belgian adult donors included several CMV-positive and 20 to 30 CMV-negative people.

Single viable CD3+CD4+CD8-CD45RO+ cells were sorted as the memory CD4+ T cells. Data came from immunoSEQ multiplex PCR; TCRdb stores just in-frame clones and leaves some out. The table has 35,000 to 50,000 clones, 65% to 85% seen once. V gave up 4 bases and J gave up 3 bases, with 17 bases separating them. From germline, CDR1 is SGHVS and CDR2 FQNEAQ. This CDR3 spans 16 amino acids. The rearrangement uses TRBV7-8 and TRBJ2-3; TRBD1 is a possible D gene (6 bases). This TCR derives from an adult in good health and CMV-seronegative. Sequenced input: memory CD4+ T cells from blood. The CDR3 loop reads CASSSQDRLGTDTQYF. In DNA, the CDR3 is TGTGCCAGCAGCTCACAAGACAGGTTGGGAACAGATACGCAGTATTTT.